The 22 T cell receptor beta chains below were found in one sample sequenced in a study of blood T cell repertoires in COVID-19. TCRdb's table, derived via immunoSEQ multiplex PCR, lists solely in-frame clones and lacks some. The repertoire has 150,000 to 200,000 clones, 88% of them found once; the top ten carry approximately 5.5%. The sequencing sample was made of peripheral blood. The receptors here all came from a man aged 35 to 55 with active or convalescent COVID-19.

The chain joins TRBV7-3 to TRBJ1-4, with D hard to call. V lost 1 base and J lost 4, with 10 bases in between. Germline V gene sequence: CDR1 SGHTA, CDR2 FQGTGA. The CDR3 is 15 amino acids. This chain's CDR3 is CASSLNFQNNEKLFF. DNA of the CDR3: TGTGCCAGCAGCTTAAATTTCCAGAATAATGAAAAACTGTTTTTT.

The CDR3 loop is CSVDRGNIHNEQFF. The CDR3 DNA reads as TGCAGCGTTGATAGGGGAAATATACACAATGAGCAGTTCTTC. The V gene is TRBV29-1, the J gene TRBJ2-1, with D tentatively TRBD1 (5 bases). CDR1 SQVTM and CDR2 ANQGSEA come from the germline V gene. The CDR3 runs to 14 residues. Deletions cut 3 bases from V and 5 bases from J, with 14 bases between.

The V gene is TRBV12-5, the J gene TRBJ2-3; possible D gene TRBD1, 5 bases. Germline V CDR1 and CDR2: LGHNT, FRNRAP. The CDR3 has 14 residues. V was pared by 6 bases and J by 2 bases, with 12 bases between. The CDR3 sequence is CASGPDSITDTQYF. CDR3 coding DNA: TGTGCTAGTGGCCCCGACAGTATCACAGATACGCAGTATTTT.

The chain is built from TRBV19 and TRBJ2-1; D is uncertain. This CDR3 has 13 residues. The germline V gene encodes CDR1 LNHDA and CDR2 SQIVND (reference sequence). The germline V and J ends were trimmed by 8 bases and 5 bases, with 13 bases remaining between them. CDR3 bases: TGTGCCAGTCCCCTTTGTCGGGACAATGAGCAGTTCTTC. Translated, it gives CASPLCRDNEQFF.

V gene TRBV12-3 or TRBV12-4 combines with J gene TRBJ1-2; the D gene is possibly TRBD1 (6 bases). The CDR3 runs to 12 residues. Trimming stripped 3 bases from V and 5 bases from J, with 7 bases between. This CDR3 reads CASSLGAYGYTF. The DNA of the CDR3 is TGTGCCAGCAGTTTGGGGGCATATGGCTACACCTTC.

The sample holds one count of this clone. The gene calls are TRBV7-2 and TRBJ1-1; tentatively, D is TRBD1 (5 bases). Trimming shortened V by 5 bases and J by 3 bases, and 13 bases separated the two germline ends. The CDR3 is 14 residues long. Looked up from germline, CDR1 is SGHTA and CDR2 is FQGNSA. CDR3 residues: CASSVEGAYTEAFF. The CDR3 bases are TGTGCCAGCAGCGTTGAAGGGGCGTACACTGAAGCTTTCTTT.

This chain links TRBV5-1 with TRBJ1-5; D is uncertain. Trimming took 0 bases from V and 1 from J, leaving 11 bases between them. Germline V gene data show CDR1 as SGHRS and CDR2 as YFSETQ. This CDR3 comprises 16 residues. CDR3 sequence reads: CASSLEAGVSNQPQHF. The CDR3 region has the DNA TGCGCCAGCAGCTTGGAGGCAGGCGTAAGCAATCAGCCCCAGCATTTT.

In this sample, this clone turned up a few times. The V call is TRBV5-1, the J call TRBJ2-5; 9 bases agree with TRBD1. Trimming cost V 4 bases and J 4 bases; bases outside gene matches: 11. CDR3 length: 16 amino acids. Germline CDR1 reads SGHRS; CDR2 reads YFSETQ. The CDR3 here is CASSQQGAQARETQYF. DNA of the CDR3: TGCGCCAGCAGCCAACAGGGGGCCCAGGCACGAGAGACCCAGTACTTC.

CDR3 DNA: TGTGCCATCAGTGATATAGGACAGGATAGCCAAGAGACCCAGTACTTC. Translated, it gives CAISDIGQDSQETQYF. The V gene is TRBV10-3, the J gene TRBJ2-5; 7 positions match TRBD1. The CDR3 spans 16 residues. The germline CDR1 and CDR2 sequences are ENHRY and SYGVKD. With 3 bases clipped from V and 1 base from J, the junction kept 8 bases outside the gene matches.

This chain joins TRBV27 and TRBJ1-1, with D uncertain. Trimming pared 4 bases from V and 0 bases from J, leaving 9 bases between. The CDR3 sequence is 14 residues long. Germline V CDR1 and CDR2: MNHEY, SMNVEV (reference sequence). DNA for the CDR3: TGTGCCAGCAGTTCGTTTTCTATGAACACTGAAGCTTTCTTT. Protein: CASSSFSMNTEAFF.

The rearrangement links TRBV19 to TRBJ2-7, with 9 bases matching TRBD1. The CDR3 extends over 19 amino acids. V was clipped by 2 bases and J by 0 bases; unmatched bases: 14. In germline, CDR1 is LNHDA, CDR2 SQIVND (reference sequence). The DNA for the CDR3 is TGTGCCAGTAGTATAAGGGCCGGGACAGGGTCTAGGGTCTCCTACGAGCAGTACTTC. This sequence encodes CASSIRAGTGSRVSYEQYF.

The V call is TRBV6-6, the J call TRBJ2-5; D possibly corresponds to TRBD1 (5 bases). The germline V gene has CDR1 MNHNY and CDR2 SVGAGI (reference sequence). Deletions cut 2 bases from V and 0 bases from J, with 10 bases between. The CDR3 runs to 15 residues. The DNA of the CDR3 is TGTGCCAGCAGTTACGGGGCGGATTACCAAGAGACCCAGTACTTC. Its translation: CASSYGADYQETQYF.

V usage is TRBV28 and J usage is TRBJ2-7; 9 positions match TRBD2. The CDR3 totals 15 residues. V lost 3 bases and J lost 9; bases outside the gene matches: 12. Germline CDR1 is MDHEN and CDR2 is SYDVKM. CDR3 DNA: TGTGCCAGCAGTTTCGTCCGGCCTAGCGGGACGTTGCAGTACTTC. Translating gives CASSFVRPSGTLQYF.

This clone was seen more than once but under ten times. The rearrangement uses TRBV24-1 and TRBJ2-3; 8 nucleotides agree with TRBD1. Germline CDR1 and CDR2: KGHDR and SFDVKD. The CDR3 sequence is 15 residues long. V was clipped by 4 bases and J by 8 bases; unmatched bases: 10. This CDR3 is CATSEPGQAVSTQYF. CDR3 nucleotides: TGTGCCACCAGTGAACCGGGACAGGCCGTGAGTACGCAGTATTTT.

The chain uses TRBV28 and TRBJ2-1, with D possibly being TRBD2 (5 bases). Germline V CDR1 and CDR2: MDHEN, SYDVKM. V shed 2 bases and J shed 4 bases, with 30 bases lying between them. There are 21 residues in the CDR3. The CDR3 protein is CASSLGGRAEVLRSTYNEQFF. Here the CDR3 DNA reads TGTGCCAGCAGTTTAGGAGGCCGAGCGGAAGTCCTTAGATCAACATACAATGAGCAGTTCTTC.

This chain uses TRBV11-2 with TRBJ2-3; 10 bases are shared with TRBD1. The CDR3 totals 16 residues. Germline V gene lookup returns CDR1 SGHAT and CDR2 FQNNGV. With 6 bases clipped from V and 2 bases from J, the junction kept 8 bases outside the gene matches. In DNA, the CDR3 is TGTGCCAGCAGTCGTAGACAGGGGGCGTTCACAGATACGCAGTATTTT. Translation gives CASSRRQGAFTDTQYF.

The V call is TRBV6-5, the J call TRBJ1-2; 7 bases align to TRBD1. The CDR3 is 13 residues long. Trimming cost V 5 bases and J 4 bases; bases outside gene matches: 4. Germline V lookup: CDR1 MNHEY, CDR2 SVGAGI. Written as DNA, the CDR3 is TGTGCCAGCAGTACAGGGGCGGGCTATGGCTACACCTTC. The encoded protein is CASSTGAGYGYTF.

CDR3 sequence reads: CASQLDRGTEAFF. CDR3 sequence (DNA): TGTGCCAGTCAGTTGGACAGGGGGACTGAAGCTTTCTTT. The chain has TRBV6-5 and TRBJ1-1; 10 bases are a match to TRBD1. The junction had 6 bases not matched to a gene; V was cut back by 9 bases and J by 5 bases. Looked up from germline, CDR1 is MNHEY and CDR2 is SVGAGI. The CDR3 length is 13 residues.

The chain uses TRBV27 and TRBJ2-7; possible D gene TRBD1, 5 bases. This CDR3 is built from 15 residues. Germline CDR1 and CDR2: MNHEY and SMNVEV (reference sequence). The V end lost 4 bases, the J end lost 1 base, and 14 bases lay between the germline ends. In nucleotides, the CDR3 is TGTGCCAGCAGTTCCCGGCAGAAGGGGTCCTACGAGCAGTACTTC. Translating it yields CASSSRQKGSYEQYF.

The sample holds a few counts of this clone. CDR3 bases: TGTGCCAGCAGCTTGACAGGGACTGAAGCTTTCTTT. It specifies CASSLTGTEAFF. This chain joins TRBV7-9 and TRBJ1-1; TRBD1 matches at 7 bases. V shed 3 bases and J 5 bases; nucleotides not matched to a gene: 0. CDR3 length: 12 residues. Germline CDR1 reads SEHNR; CDR2 reads FQNEAQ (reference sequence).

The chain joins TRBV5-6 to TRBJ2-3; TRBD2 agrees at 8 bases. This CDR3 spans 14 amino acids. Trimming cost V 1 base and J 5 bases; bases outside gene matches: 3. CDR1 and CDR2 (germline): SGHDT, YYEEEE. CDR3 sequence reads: CASSLRLAGDTQYF. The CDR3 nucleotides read TGTGCCAGCAGCTTGCGGCTAGCGGGAGATACGCAGTATTTT.

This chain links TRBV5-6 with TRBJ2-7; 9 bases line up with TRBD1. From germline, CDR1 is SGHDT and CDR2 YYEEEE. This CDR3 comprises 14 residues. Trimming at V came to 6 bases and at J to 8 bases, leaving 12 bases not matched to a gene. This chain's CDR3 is CASTPGQGVLKQYF. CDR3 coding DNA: TGTGCCAGCACCCCGGGACAGGGAGTTCTCAAGCAGTACTTC. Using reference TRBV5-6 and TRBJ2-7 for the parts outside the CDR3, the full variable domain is DAGVTQSPTHLIKTRGQQVTLRCSPKSGHDTVSWYQQALGQGPQFIFQYYEEEERQRGNFPDRFSGHQFPNYSSELNVNALLLGDSALYLCASTPGQGVLKQYFGPGTRLTVT.